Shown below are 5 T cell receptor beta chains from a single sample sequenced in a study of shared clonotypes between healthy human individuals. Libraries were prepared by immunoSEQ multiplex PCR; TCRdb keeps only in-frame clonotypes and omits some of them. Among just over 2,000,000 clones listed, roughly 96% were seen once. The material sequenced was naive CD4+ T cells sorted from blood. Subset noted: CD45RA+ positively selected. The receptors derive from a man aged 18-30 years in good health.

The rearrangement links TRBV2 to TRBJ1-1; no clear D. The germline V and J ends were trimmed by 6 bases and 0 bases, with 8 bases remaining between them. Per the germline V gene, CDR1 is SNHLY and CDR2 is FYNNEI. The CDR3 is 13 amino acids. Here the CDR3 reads CASSQPVNTEAFF. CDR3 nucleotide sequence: TGTGCCAGCAGCCAACCAGTGAACACTGAAGCTTTCTTT.

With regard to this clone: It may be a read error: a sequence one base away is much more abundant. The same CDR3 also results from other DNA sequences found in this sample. The CDR3 DNA sequence: TGCACCAGCAGCCAAGATCGAAGTGGGGGTCATACCTACAATGAGCAGTTCTTC. It yields the protein CTSSQDRSGGHTYNEQFF. The chain employs TRBV1 and TRBJ2-1. TRBV1 is given as a pseudogene. This CDR3 is 18 amino acids long.

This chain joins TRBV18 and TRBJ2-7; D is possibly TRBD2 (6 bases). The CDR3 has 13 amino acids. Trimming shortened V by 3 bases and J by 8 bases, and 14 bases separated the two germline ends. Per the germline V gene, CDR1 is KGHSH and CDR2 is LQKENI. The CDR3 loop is CASSPGTPFQQYF. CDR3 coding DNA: TGTGCCAGCTCACCCGGGACTCCTTTCCAGCAGTACTTC.

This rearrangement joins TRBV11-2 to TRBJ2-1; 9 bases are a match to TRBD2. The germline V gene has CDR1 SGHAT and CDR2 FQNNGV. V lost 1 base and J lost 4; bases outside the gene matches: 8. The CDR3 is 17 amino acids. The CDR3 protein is CASSLAGSGGRYNEQFF. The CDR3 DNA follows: TGTGCCAGCAGCTTAGCAGGTAGCGGGGGCCGTTACAATGAGCAGTTCTTC. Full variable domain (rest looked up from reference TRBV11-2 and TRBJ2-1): EAGVAQSPRYKIIEKRQSVAFWCNPISGHATLYWYQQILGQGPKLLIQFQNNGVVDDSQLPKDRFSAERLKGVDSTLKIQPAKLEDSAVYLCASSLAGSGGRYNEQFFGPGTRLTVL.

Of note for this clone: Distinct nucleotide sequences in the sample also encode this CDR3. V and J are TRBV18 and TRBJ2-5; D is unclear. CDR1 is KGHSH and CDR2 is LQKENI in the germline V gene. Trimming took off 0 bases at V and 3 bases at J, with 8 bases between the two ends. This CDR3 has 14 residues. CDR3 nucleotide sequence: TGTGCCAGCTCACCACCTCTTGCTGAAGAGACCCAGTACTTC. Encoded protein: CASSPPLAEETQYF.